These 5 T cell receptor beta chains originate from one sample sequenced in a study of Graves' ophthalmopathy and Graves' hyperthyroidism. TCR beta CDR3 amplification used RNA transcripts. An opening RT-PCR round employed HTBI primers and preceded a second-round multiplex PCR. TCRdb reprocessed the multiplex PCR reads via MiXCR and lists one record per CDR3 protein. The sample has 300,000 to 350,000 distinct CDR3 sequences; roughly a sixth are singletons. Specimen: peripheral blood. These TCRs come from an adult man with Graves' ophthalmopathy.

This clonotype was counted ten times or more. The gene calls are TRBV19 and TRBJ1-2; the match to TRBD1 covers 8 bases. There are 15 residues in the CDR3. Trimming at V came to 2 bases and at J to 5 bases, leaving 7 bases not matched to a gene. Germline lookup yields CDR1 LNHDA and CDR2 SQIVND (reference sequence). CDR3 sequence: CASSISDRGLYGYTF. Written as DNA, the CDR3 is TGTGCCAGTAGTATATCCGACAGGGGACTTTATGGCTACACCTTC.

This clonotype was seen repeatedly, ten times or more. The chain links TRBV20-1 to TRBJ1-5; possible D gene TRBD1, 5 bases. The CDR3 is made up of 15 amino acids. The V gene's germline CDR1 is DFQATT and CDR2 SNEGSKA (reference sequence). The V end was cut by 5 bases, the J end by 0 bases, with 14 bases between. The CDR3 nucleotides are TGCAGTGCTGGACTCCGGGGGAATAGCAATCAGCCCCAGCATTTT. Its translation is CSAGLRGNSNQPQHF.

The table lists this clonotype with many counts. V usage is TRBV15 and J usage is TRBJ1-1; D remains unclear. Between the trimmed V and J ends, which lost 1 base and 1 base, there was a span of 4 bases. In germline, CDR1 is LNHNV, CDR2 YYDKDF (reference sequence). CDR3 length: 13 residues. CDR3 nucleotides: TGTGCCACCAGCAGAGGGTCGAACACTGAAGCTTTCTTT. This codes for CATSRGSNTEAFF.

This clonotype was recorded many times. The chain combines TRBV7-9 with TRBJ2-7, with D maybe TRBD1 (6 bases). The CDR3 is made up of 15 amino acids. The V end lost 1 base, the J end lost 4 bases, and 14 bases lay between the germline ends. CDR1 is SEHNR and CDR2 is FQNEAQ in the germline V gene (reference sequence). The CDR3 spells CASSLGYRDNYEQYF. The CDR3 DNA sequence: TGTGCCAGCAGCTTAGGATACAGGGATAATTACGAGCAGTACTTC.

This clonotype was found many times. The V call is TRBV12-3 or TRBV12-4, the J call TRBJ1-5; D is unclear. Trimming cost V 0 bases and J 4 bases, with 4 bases left between them. This CDR3 comprises 13 residues. The chain's CDR3 is CASSLAGNQPQHF. The DNA for the CDR3 is TGTGCCAGCAGTTTAGCAGGGAATCAGCCCCAGCATTTT.